The clone carrying this T cell receptor (beta chain) was counted ten times or more. Bulk tumor genomic DNA (around 660 ng per sample) served as template. During surgery, several far-apart biopsies were obtained from every primary tumor. The study enrolled patients with untreated, newly diagnosed non-small cell lung cancer who underwent curative surgery. Donor patients had newly diagnosed non-small cell lung cancer and were having surgery with curative intent. CDR3 of TCR beta was amplified by multiplex PCR that used 32 V and 13 J primers. MiXCR, run by TCRdb on the multiplex PCR reads, gives a single entry per CDR3 protein. The sample lists about 3,100 distinct CDR3 sequences, 15% to 20% seen once, with more than 15% in the top ten. Germline CDR1 and CDR2: SGHTA and FQGNSA. CDR3 length equals 13 residues. V gave up 6 bases and J gave up 3 bases, with 9 bases separating them. The data were taken from a study of immune heterogeneity within non-small cell lung tumors.

This chain links TRBV7-2 with TRBJ2-1; D may correspond to TRBD1 or TRBD2 (5 bases each). The receptor comes from a man in his forties or fifties with non-small cell lung cancer. The specimen sequenced was lung tumor tissue. The CDR3, as DNA: TGTGCCAGCAGTTCGGGACGCTACAATGAGCAGTTCTTC. It encodes CASSSGRYNEQFF.